This T cell receptor (beta chain) was observed in a study of T cells after posttransplantation cyclophosphamide. Findings and caveats of the study: After PTCy, TRB diversity resembled that of CNI/methotrexate controls. Later post-transplant blood repertoires were often dominated by donor CD8+ memory clones.

V was cut by 2 bases and J by 6 bases, with 7 bases left in between. The germline CDR1 and CDR2 sequences are GTSNPN and SVGIG (reference sequence). CDR3 length equals 11 residues. In its sample, this clone was seen many times. Antigen specificity is unknown. TCRdb's table, derived via immunoSEQ multiplex PCR, lists solely in-frame clones and lacks some. Singletons are absent from the sample, which has under 50,000 clones. The chain links TRBV30 to TRBJ1-1; D possibly corresponds to TRBD1 (5 bases). This TCR derives from a man aged 40-49 years in good health, CMV-negative, and a related stem cell transplant donor. Sequenced sample: PBMCs. The CDR3 DNA reads as TGTGCCTGGAGTAAGGGGTCTGAAGCTTTCTTT. Translation gives CAWSKGSEAFF.